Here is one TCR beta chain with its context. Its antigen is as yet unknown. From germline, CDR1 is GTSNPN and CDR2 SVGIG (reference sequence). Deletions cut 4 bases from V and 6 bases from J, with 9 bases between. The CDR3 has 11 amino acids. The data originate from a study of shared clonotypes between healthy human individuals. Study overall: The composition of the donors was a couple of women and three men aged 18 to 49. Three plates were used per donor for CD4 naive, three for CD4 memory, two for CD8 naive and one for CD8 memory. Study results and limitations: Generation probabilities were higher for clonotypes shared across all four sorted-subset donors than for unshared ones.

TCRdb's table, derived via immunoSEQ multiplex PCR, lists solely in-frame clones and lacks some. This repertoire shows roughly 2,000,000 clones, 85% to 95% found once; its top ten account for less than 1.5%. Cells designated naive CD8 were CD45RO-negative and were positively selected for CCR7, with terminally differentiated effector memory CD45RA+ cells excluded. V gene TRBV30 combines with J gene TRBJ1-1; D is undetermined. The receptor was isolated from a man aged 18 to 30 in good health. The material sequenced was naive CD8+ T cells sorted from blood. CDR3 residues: CAWKNGAEAFF. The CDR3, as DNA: TGTGCCTGGAAAAATGGCGCTGAAGCTTTCTTT.